Below, one T cell receptor beta chain is given with its context. This clonotype has a count of ten or more. Which antigen it targets is not known. One base away there is no much larger clone; base qualities are not given. The library was built by means of PCR. These reads were obtained on an Illumina HiSeq 2500. To normalize quantification of the TCRbeta repertoire, the TCR libraries were built with molecular barcoding that relied on unique molecular identifiers. TCRdb handled the public reads itself, with Q25 trimming in fastp and clone calling in MiXCR, and kept productive beta chains. Under each unique CDR3 protein, matching rows form one entry showing the most common genes and DNA. The sample records about 690,000 distinct CDR3 sequences, around 16% of which are singletons. The biggest ten clones account for 1.1% of the sample. The data are from a study of T-cell reconstitution after alpha-beta-depleted transplantation in children (dated by TCRdb to the mid-2010s). As for the study more broadly: The study quantitatively tracked T-cell immune reconstitution after TCRalphabeta/CD19-depleted allogeneic hematopoietic cell transplantation in children using TCR repertoire profiling.

For CDR1 and CDR2, the germline V gene lists SGHRS and YFSETQ. V is clipped by 3 bases and J by 1 base, and the sequence between their germline boundaries is 7 bases long. The CDR3 sequence holds 13 residues, the cysteine and phenylalanine included. CDR3 DNA only is kept here, 39 bases in frame from base 1. This receptor was obtained from a human donor who donated a stem cell graft to a child with acute myeloid leukemia. This specimen consisted of PBMCs from the stem cell graft donor, obtained from the stem cell graft. The sequence joins TRBV5-1 to TRBJ1-1; no confident D gene assignment can be made. The CDR3 in this case is CASSSEANTEAFF. The DNA sequence reads TGCGCCAGCAGCTCAGAGGCGAACACTGAAGCTTTCTTT. With all but the CDR3 taken from the reference TRBV5-1 and TRBJ1-1 genes, the full variable domain is: KAGVTQTPRYLIKTRGQQVTLSCSPISGHRSVSWYQQTPGQGLQFLFEYFSETQRNKGNFPGRFSGRQFSNSRSEMNVSTLELGDSALYLCASSSEANTEAFFGQGTRLTVV.